The source of this T cell receptor (beta chain) is a study of blood T cell repertoires in COVID-19. Study information: Donors in the United States, Italy and Spain gave samples during acute or convalescent COVID-19. In each case, the material was cDNA or gDNA derived from T cells, B-cell-depleted T cells, or PBMCs.

In the original analysis: Researchers report that nucleated cell counts were estimated from reference gene primer amplification. Clones were read by immunoSEQ multiplex PCR, and TCRdb kept only the in-frame ones, dropping some. From that table come the V and J calls and clone size; the DNA was used to work out D and trimming. Here the sample spans approximately 140,000 clones, more than 60% being singletons. CDR1 SGHRS and CDR2 YFSETQ come from the germline V gene. Trimming left V 3 bases short and J 2 bases short, with 14 bases between. The CDR3 runs to 16 residues. This clonotype was sampled from a man older than 75 with acute or convalescent COVID-19. The sample taken for sequencing was peripheral blood. The V call is TRBV5-1, the J call TRBJ1-4; TRBD1 might be the D (5 bases). CDR3 DNA: TGCGCCAGCAGCTCACGGGGGGACCCGACTAATGAAAAACTGTTTTTT. It codes for CASSSRGDPTNEKLFF. Complete variable domain (other parts from reference TRBV5-1 and TRBJ1-4): KAGVTQTPRYLIKTRGQQVTLSCSPISGHRSVSWYQQTPGQGLQFLFEYFSETQRNKGNFPGRFSGRQFSNSRSEMNVSTLELGDSALYLCASSSRGDPTNEKLFFGSGTQLSVL.